This passage covers 17 T cell receptor beta chains from one sample sequenced in a study of blood T cell repertoires in COVID-19 (dated by TCRdb to about 2020). Library method: the immunoSEQ multiplex PCR assay. Sourced from immuneACCESS, this table was stored by TCRdb with only in-frame sequences that have V and J called. A share of the clones is absent; for the studies checked, an unresolved V gene accounts for under half, and the remainder has no known explanation. Across this sample there are fewer than 250,000 clones, with around 89% seen only once. The ten largest make up roughly 0.95% of the sample. Sample: PBMCs or T cells enriched from blood (not recorded which). The receptors originated from a man aged 50-59 years who had been exposed to COVID-19.

The chain has TRBV2 and TRBJ2-5; no clear D. Germline V gene data show CDR1 as SNHLY and CDR2 as FYNNEI. The V end was cut by 6 bases, the J end by 5 bases, with 22 bases between. There are 16 residues in the CDR3. This CDR3 is CASRSLHAGLRETQYF. Written as DNA, the CDR3 is TGTGCCAGCAGGAGTCTGCATGCTGGGTTGAGGGAGACCCAGTACTTC.

The genes are TRBV4-1 and TRBJ2-5; D ambiguous. Trimming removed 0 bases from V and 5 bases from J, with 10 bases in between. The CDR3 is made up of 14 amino acids. Germline V gene lookup returns CDR1 MGHRA and CDR2 YSYEKL. Here the CDR3 DNA reads TGCGCCAGCAGCCAAGATCCTAGATTGGAGACCCAGTACTTC. As protein: CASSQDPRLETQYF.

For the CDR3, the DNA is TGTGCCAGCAGTCCAAGGACAGGCTCTGGAAACACCATATATTTT. Translated: CASSPRTGSGNTIYF. The rearrangement uses TRBV27 and TRBJ1-3, with TRBD1 identical over 7 bases. From germline, CDR1 is MNHEY and CDR2 SMNVEV (reference sequence). Trimming removed 5 bases from V and 0 bases from J; junction bases left unmatched: 4. There are 15 residues in the CDR3.

This clone has a handful of counts. This chain connects TRBV30 to TRBJ2-2, with 7 bases aligning to TRBD2. J lost 2 bases, V lost 5 bases, and 11 bases had no gene match. The CDR3 covers 16 residues. The germline CDR1 and CDR2 sequences are GTSNPN and SVGIG (reference sequence). The CDR3, as DNA: TGTGCCTGGGAGGTGGGCGGGGGTTACAACACCGGGGAGCTGTTTTTT. Its protein product is CAWEVGGGYNTGELFF.

The V gene is TRBV19, the J gene TRBJ1-1; D may be TRBD1 (5 bases). The CDR3 extends over 15 amino acids. The V gene's germline CDR1 is LNHDA and CDR2 SQIVND (reference sequence). V gave up 5 bases and J gave up 1 base, with 14 bases separating them. The CDR3 sequence is CASSSPGQTNTEAFF. The CDR3 DNA sequence: TGTGCCAGTAGTTCCCCAGGGCAGACGAACACTGAAGCTTTCTTT. Complete variable domain (other parts from reference TRBV19 and TRBJ1-1): DGGITQSPKYLFRKEGQNVTLSCEQNLNHDAMYWYRQDPGQGLRLIYYSQIVNDFQKGDIAEGYSVSREKKESFPLTVTSAQKNPTAFYLCASSSPGQTNTEAFFGQGTRLTVV.

The V and J genes are TRBV19 and TRBJ2-6; D gene uncertain. The ends were cut back, 1 base at V and 1 base at J, with 11 bases in the middle. Per the germline V gene, CDR1 is LNHDA and CDR2 is SQIVND (reference sequence). The CDR3 is 17 amino acids. CDR3 loop: CASSIVSLRSGANVLTF. CDR3 DNA sequence: TGTGCCAGTAGTATAGTGTCCTTGAGGTCTGGGGCCAACGTCCTGACTTTC. Complete variable domain (other parts from reference TRBV19 and TRBJ2-6): DGGITQSPKYLFRKEGQNVTLSCEQNLNHDAMYWYRQDPGQGLRLIYYSQIVNDFQKGDIAEGYSVSREKKESFPLTVTSAQKNPTAFYLCASSIVSLRSGANVLTFGAGSRLTVL.

The rearrangement uses TRBV5-1 and TRBJ2-3, with a possible D match to TRBD2 (7 bases). Germline loops: CDR1 SGHRS, CDR2 YFSETQ. The CDR3 is 16 amino acids. The V and J ends lost 4 bases and 4 bases respectively, with 19 bases between them. The CDR3 is CASSRGGAPHADTQYF. CDR3 DNA: TGCGCCAGCAGCCGCGGGGGCGCACCACACGCAGATACGCAGTATTTT.

This chain links TRBV5-1 with TRBJ2-5; D gene ambiguous. CDR1 is SGHRS and CDR2 is YFSETQ in the germline V gene. The CDR3 contains 12 residues. V lost 1 base and J 4 bases, leaving 5 bases between the germline ends. CDR3 coding DNA: TGCGCCAGCAGCTTGCCCTCAGAGACCCAGTACTTC. It specifies CASSLPSETQYF.

This clone turned up a few times. The gene calls are TRBV11-3 and TRBJ1-1; D call uncertain. Trimming took 2 bases from V and 0 from J, leaving 4 bases between them. The CDR3 length is 13 residues. Looked up from germline, CDR1 is SGHNT and CDR2 is YENEEA. The CDR3 nucleotides read TGTGCCAGCAGCTTATCCATGAACACTGAAGCTTTCTTT. Translated: CASSLSMNTEAFF.

The gene calls are TRBV12-3 or TRBV12-4 and TRBJ1-1; D ambiguous. This CDR3 has 12 residues. V dropped 3 bases and J dropped 10 bases, with 12 bases sitting between them. CDR3 DNA: TGTGCCAGCAGTTTTTCGTCGGGGAGAGCTTTCTTT. Translating gives CASSFSSGRAFF.

This chain links TRBV15 with TRBJ1-1; tentative D call: TRBD1 (5 bases). The CDR3 length is 14 residues. Deletions cut 1 base from V and 4 bases from J, with 10 bases between. Germline assignment: CDR1 LNHNV and CDR2 YYDKDF (reference sequence). CDR3 DNA: TGTGCCACCAGCAGAGGCAATGGGGCCACTGAAGCTTTCTTT. Residues: CATSRGNGATEAFF.

This chain links TRBV5-1 with TRBJ2-7; no clear D gene. This CDR3 is 13 amino acids long. Germline V gene data show CDR1 as SGHRS and CDR2 as YFSETQ. V was clipped by 1 base and J by 2 bases, with 7 bases between them. CDR3: CASSLLTTYEQYF. CDR3 in DNA: TGCGCCAGCAGCTTGCTAACCACCTACGAGCAGTACTTC.

This clone was counted once. J is TRBJ2-1 and V is TRBV12-3 or TRBV12-4; TRBD2 aligns across 7 bases. This CDR3 has 12 amino acids. V lost 4 bases, J lost 10 bases, and 4 bases stayed unmatched. The CDR3 is CASSSTSSEQFF. CDR3 nucleotides: TGTGCCAGCAGTTCGACTAGCAGCGAGCAGTTCTTC.

The V and J genes are TRBV19 and TRBJ2-1; 8 nucleotides agree with TRBD2. V lost 3 bases and J lost 3; bases outside the gene matches: 10. Germline-derived CDR1 and CDR2 are LNHDA and SQIVND (reference sequence). The CDR3 has 17 residues. CDR3 DNA: TGTGCCAGTAGTATCAGGAGCGGGAGTATTTACTACAATGAGCAGTTCTTC. Amino acids: CASSIRSGSIYYNEQFF.

DNA of the CDR3: TGTGCCAGCAGCTTGCCCGGGACAGGGGGGGTAACTCGGGGCTACACCTTC. Amino acid sequence: CASSLPGTGGVTRGYTF. The chain uses TRBV11-3 and TRBJ1-2; 11 nucleotides agree with TRBD1. The CDR3 totals 17 residues. Germline trimming cut 3 bases from V and 8 bases from J; bases unmatched to any gene: 14. Germline CDR1 is SGHNT and CDR2 is YENEEA.

This rearrangement joins TRBV29-1 to TRBJ2-3; a possible D gene is TRBD1 (6 bases). CDR1 is SQVTM and CDR2 is ANQGSEA in the germline V gene. The V and J ends lost 0 bases and 6 bases respectively, with 19 bases between them. The CDR3 is made up of 16 amino acids. Here the CDR3 reads CSVEDRGGGRGDTQYF. CDR3 DNA: TGCAGCGTTGAAGATCGTGGTGGGGGCCGAGGTGATACGCAGTATTTT.

The chain carries TRBV5-1 and TRBJ1-1, with D possibly TRBD1 on 6 matching bases. Trimming removed 4 bases at V and 0 bases at J, with 10 bases between. The CDR3 has 14 amino acids. Germline CDR1 reads SGHRS; CDR2 reads YFSETQ. The CDR3 coding sequence is TGCGCCAGCAGCAGTCAGGGGTTGAACACTGAAGCTTTCTTT. It encodes CASSSQGLNTEAFF.